The T cell receptor (beta chain) under discussion was sequenced for a study of shared clonotypes between healthy human individuals. Clones were sequenced by immunoSEQ multiplex PCR, and TCRdb holds only the in-frame ones, with some missing. The sample has around 2.1 million clones; 95% are singletons. The germline V gene has CDR1 GTSNPN and CDR2 SVGIG (reference sequence). The CDR3 is made up of 14 amino acids. V lost 0 bases and J lost 8, with 11 bases in between. Subsets obtained from CD4+ cells comprised CD45RA+ naive and CD45RA-negative memory cells. This chain links TRBV30 with TRBJ1-6; D is undetermined. This receptor was identified in a man aged 18 to 30 in good health. The sample comprised naive CD4+ T cells sorted from blood. The subset here: CD45RA+ positively selected. For the CDR3, the DNA is TGTGCCTGGAGTGTTGGAGGTGTTGATTCACCCCTCCACTTT. Amino acids: CAWSVGGVDSPLHF.